Here is one T cell receptor (beta chain) with its context. These data originate in a study of blood T cell repertoires in COVID-19. Study-level information: Donors in the United States, Italy and Spain gave samples during acute or convalescent COVID-19. Sources were T cells, B-cell-depleted T cells, or PBMCs; the material itself was cDNA or gDNA.

The V end was cut by 5 bases, the J end by 4 bases, with 12 bases between. The CDR3 contains 13 residues. CDR1 is SGHNT and CDR2 is YYREEE in the germline V gene (reference sequence). TCRdb keeps only in-frame clones here, not all; method: immunoSEQ multiplex PCR. Here the sample spans 70,000 to 75,000 clones, around 81% being singletons. Source material: peripheral blood. The sequence was obtained from a woman in her seventies with acute or convalescent COVID-19. The chain recombines TRBV5-4 with TRBJ1-1, with D tentatively TRBD1 (5 bases). The CDR3 DNA reads as TGTGCCAGCAGTCTAGGGGTTAGCACTGAAGCTTTCTTT. It codes for CASSLGVSTEAFF.